These 20 T cell receptor beta chains share one sample of origin, sequenced in a study of CD8+ T cells in alopecia areata. Treatment indicated: oral pan-JAK inhibitor, 5-10 mg twice daily. TCR sequencing used cDNA made by reverse transcription of extracted RNA. Method: immunoSEQ multiplex PCR; TCRdb's copy keeps in-frame clones and lacks some. Of about 97,000 clones listed, 50% to 60% were seen once; the top ten hold 16%. This specimen was CD8+ T cells sorted from blood, taken at approximately week 60, from a patient treated with tofacitinib. The receptor set was obtained from a human donor with alopecia areata.

The chain is built from TRBV12-5 and TRBJ1-2; possible D gene TRBD1, 5 bases. Trimming shortened V by 1 base and J by 8 bases, and 14 bases separated the two germline ends. The CDR3 has 14 residues. CDR1 is LGHNT and CDR2 is FRNRAP in the germline V gene. CDR3: CASGLDTGLEGYTF. DNA of the CDR3: TGTGCTAGTGGTTTGGACACGGGGCTCGAAGGCTACACCTTC.

This clone was recorded a few times. The rearrangement joins TRBV14 to TRBJ2-7; 8 bases line up with TRBD2. The V gene's germline CDR1 is SGHDN and CDR2 FVKESK. Trimming cost V 1 base and J 4 bases; bases outside gene matches: 6. This CDR3 has 15 amino acids. The CDR3 DNA follows: TGTGCCAGCAGCCAAGGAGTAGCGGGGAAGTACGAGCAGTACTTC. It translates to CASSQGVAGKYEQYF.

The chain carries TRBV11-2 and TRBJ2-7; the D is unclear. The CDR3 is 14 amino acids. V was clipped by 1 base and J by 3 bases, with 10 bases between them. CDR1 and CDR2 from the germline V gene are SGHAT and FQNNGV. DNA for the CDR3: TGTGCCAGCAGCTTAGCGTCGGGCGACTACGAGCAGTACTTC. Translating gives CASSLASGDYEQYF. Full variable domain (remainder filled in from reference TRBV11-2 and TRBJ2-7): EAGVAQSPRYKIIEKRQSVAFWCNPISGHATLYWYQQILGQGPKLLIQFQNNGVVDDSQLPKDRFSAERLKGVDSTLKIQPAKLEDSAVYLCASSLASGDYEQYFGPGTRLTVT.

The chain is built from TRBV5-1 and TRBJ2-1; a weak D match, TRBD1 (6 bases). Looked up from germline, CDR1 is SGHRS and CDR2 is YFSETQ. Trimming cost V 8 bases and J 11 bases, with 14 bases left between them. The CDR3 contains 11 residues. The chain's CDR3 is CASSLGDKQFF. CDR3 DNA sequence: TGCGCCAGTTCATTGGGGGACAAGCAGTTCTTC.

The chain has TRBV25-1 and TRBJ2-2; tentative D call: TRBD1 (6 bases). This CDR3 spans 15 amino acids. V gave up 3 bases and J gave up 3 bases, with 11 bases separating them. Germline V gene sequence: CDR1 MGHDK, CDR2 SYGVNS. The CDR3 region is CASSEGHRDTGELFF. CDR3 DNA sequence: TGTGCCAGCAGTGAGGGGCACAGGGACACCGGGGAGCTGTTTTTT.

In its sample, this clone was seen a few times. This chain joins TRBV7-9 and TRBJ2-7; D call uncertain. The germline V gene has CDR1 SEHNR and CDR2 FQNEAQ (reference sequence). V lost 5 bases, J lost 0 bases, and 5 bases lay in between. The length of the CDR3 is 12 residues. The CDR3 nucleotides are TGTGCCAGCAGCCCAGGCTCCTACGAGCAGTACTTC. Translation gives CASSPGSYEQYF.

The rearrangement uses TRBV11-2 and TRBJ2-3; D unresolved. The CDR3 loop spans 14 amino acids. The germline CDR1 and CDR2 sequences are SGHAT and FQNNGV. V lost 4 bases, J lost 1 base, and 9 bases lay in between. The CDR3 DNA is TGTGCCAGCAGCTCTGATAGTCGCACAGATACGCAGTATTTT. It translates to CASSSDSRTDTQYF.

To note about this clone: Additional DNA sequences in this sample encode the identical CDR3. The genes are TRBV2 and TRBJ1-5; D unresolved. The ends were cut back, 1 base at V and 2 bases at J, with 3 bases in the middle. The V gene's germline CDR1 is SNHLY and CDR2 FYNNEI. The CDR3 length is 13 residues. CDR3 amino acids: CASSEGGNQPQHF. The DNA of the CDR3 is TGTGCCAGCAGTGAAGGGGGCAATCAGCCCCAGCATTTT.

The chain joins TRBV7-8 to TRBJ2-5, with 9 nucleotides matching TRBD2. Per germline, CDR1 SGHVS and CDR2 FQNEAQ. The CDR3 contains 15 residues. Germline trimming cut 5 bases from V and 5 bases from J; bases unmatched to any gene: 9. The chain's CDR3 is CASSPRASGAETQYF. CDR3 DNA sequence: TGTGCCAGCAGCCCTCGGGCTAGCGGGGCGGAGACCCAGTACTTC.

The chain joins TRBV19 to TRBJ2-5; 12 nucleotides agree with TRBD2. Germline lookup yields CDR1 LNHDA and CDR2 SQIVND (reference sequence). V shed 3 bases and J 3 bases; nucleotides not matched to a gene: 5. This CDR3 spans 16 amino acids. The CDR3 region is CASSIGLAGIEETQYF. The CDR3 DNA reads as TGTGCCAGTAGTATTGGACTAGCGGGAATCGAAGAGACCCAGTACTTC.

This clone was counted only a few times. The V call is TRBV15, the J call TRBJ1-5; D remains unclear. V was cut by 0 bases and J by 3 bases, with 12 bases left in between. This CDR3 region has 16 residues. Germline V gene lookup returns CDR1 LNHNV and CDR2 YYDKDF (reference sequence). The CDR3 protein is CATSREGRVNNQPQHF. CDR3 sequence (DNA): TGTGCCACCAGCAGAGAAGGGAGAGTAAACAATCAGCCCCAGCATTTT.

The chain is built from TRBV7-2 and TRBJ1-1; D call uncertain. V lost 5 bases and J lost 4, with 14 bases in between. The CDR3 consists of 14 residues. CDR1 is SGHTA, CDR2 FQGNSA, per germline. In DNA form, the CDR3 reads TGTGCCAGCAGCCGACCGACCTTGAGCACTGAAGCTTTCTTT. Residues: CASSRPTLSTEAFF.

The chain combines TRBV5-1 with TRBJ1-1, with TRBD1 matching over 8 bases. Trimming took 2 bases from V and 2 from J; bases not matched to a gene: 2. This CDR3 is 14 amino acids long. Germline assignment: CDR1 SGHRS and CDR2 YFSETQ. The CDR3: CASSFRGLNTEAFF. The DNA for the CDR3 is TGCGCCAGCAGCTTCAGGGGGCTCAACACTGAAGCTTTCTTT.

The V call is TRBV5-5, the J call TRBJ1-5, with D unclear. Germline CDR1 reads SGHKS; CDR2 reads YYEKEE (reference sequence). The germline V and J ends were trimmed by 5 bases and 0 bases, with 9 bases remaining between them. This CDR3 is 14 amino acids long. CDR3 protein: CASRQEFSNQPQHF. CDR3 nucleotides: TGTGCCAGCAGGCAGGAATTTAGCAATCAGCCCCAGCATTTT.

This clone occurred a few times. The CDR3 sequence: CASSGGVGNYEQYF. CDR3 nucleotide sequence: TGCGCCAGCAGCGGAGGGGTCGGTAACTACGAGCAGTACTTC. The chain employs TRBV5-1 and TRBJ2-7; the D gene is possibly TRBD2 (6 bases). CDR1 SGHRS and CDR2 YFSETQ come from the germline V gene. The V end lost 4 bases, the J end lost 3 bases, and 14 bases lay between the germline ends. The CDR3 runs to 14 residues. The whole variable domain, remainder taken from reference TRBV5-1 and TRBJ2-7, is KAGVTQTPRYLIKTRGQQVTLSCSPISGHRSVSWYQQTPGQGLQFLFEYFSETQRNKGNFPGRFSGRQFSNSRSEMNVSTLELGDSALYLCASSGGVGNYEQYFGPGTRLTVT.

The chain uses TRBV6-5 and TRBJ2-5, with 8 bases matching TRBD1. The CDR3 totals 16 residues. Germline CDR1 and CDR2: MNHEY and SVGAGI. V dropped 4 bases and J dropped 6; count of bases not matched to a gene: 13. The CDR3 nucleotides are TGTGCCAGCAGTTCCAATCTATTAGACAGGGGACAGACCCAGTACTTC. This encodes CASSSNLLDRGQTQYF.

CDR3 amino acids: CASSLTQKVYEQYF. The CDR3 DNA reads as TGTGCCAGCAGCTTAACTCAGAAAGTCTACGAGCAGTACTTC. The chain is built from TRBV5-6 and TRBJ2-7; D not certain. Germline CDR1 is SGHDT and CDR2 is YYEEEE. V dropped 2 bases and J dropped 3 bases, with 12 bases sitting between them. The length of the CDR3 is 14 residues.

In this sample, this clone turned up a few times. The chain has TRBV5-6 and TRBJ2-7; tentatively, D is TRBD2 (5 bases). The germline V gene has CDR1 SGHDT and CDR2 YYEEEE. V was shortened by 4 bases and J by 2 bases, with 13 bases between the two germline ends. The CDR3 spans 14 residues. In DNA, the CDR3 is TGTGCCAGCAGCCAACAACTAGAACCCTACGAGCAGTACTTC. Amino acid sequence: CASSQQLEPYEQYF.

This chain uses TRBV5-1 with TRBJ2-2; the D gene is possibly TRBD1 (5 bases). CDR3 length equals 14 residues. V lost 1 base, J lost 7 bases, and 11 bases lay in between. Germline V lookup: CDR1 SGHRS, CDR2 YFSETQ. The CDR3 reads CASSLRQIGGELFF. The DNA for the CDR3 is TGCGCCAGCAGCTTGCGACAGATTGGCGGGGAGCTGTTTTTT.

The chain couples TRBV7-6 to TRBJ2-1; D is possibly TRBD1 or TRBD2 (6 bases each). Trimming left V 5 bases short and J 3 bases short, with 17 bases between. There are 16 residues in the CDR3. Germline CDR1 SGHVS, CDR2 FNYEAQ. In nucleotides, the CDR3 is TGTGCCAGCAGCCCCGGGGGCTCTGGGAGCTACAATGAGCAGTTCTTC. Translated: CASSPGGSGSYNEQFF.